The 9 T cell receptor beta chains presented below share a single source sample, sequenced in a study of beta chain features in type 1 diabetes. Isolated RNA was reverse transcribed in full, so expressed TCRB transcripts were sequenced. Libraries were prepared by immunoSEQ multiplex PCR; TCRdb keeps only in-frame clonotypes and omits some of them. Here the sample spans 300,000 to 350,000 clones, around 8% being singletons. The sequencing input was central memory CD4+ T cells from blood. Receptors were obtained from a woman in her late teens or twenties in good health.

This clone was observed a handful of times. Sequence at one end of the junction differs from germline and may be a read error. V gene TRBV2 combines with J gene TRBJ1-5, with D possibly matching TRBD1 (5 bases). Looked up from germline, CDR1 is SNHLY and CDR2 is FYNNEI. The CDR3 totals 13 residues. The CDR3 coding sequence is TGTGCCAGCAGAACAGACAGCATTCAGCCCCAGCATTTT. This gives the protein CASRTDSIQPQHF.

This chain connects TRBV5-4 to TRBJ2-7; D tentatively fits TRBD1 or TRBD2 (6 bases each). Germline V lookup: CDR1 SGHNT, CDR2 YYREEE (reference sequence). The germline V and J ends were trimmed by 4 bases and 6 bases, with 17 bases remaining between them. The CDR3 is 14 amino acids. CDR3 bases: TGTGCCAGCAGCATGCCCGGGGGCGAGGTCGAGCAGTACTTC. Its translation: CASSMPGGEVEQYF.

This clone was seen more than once but under ten times. The chain employs TRBV5-5 and TRBJ2-1; 9 bases align to TRBD1. This CDR3 has 16 amino acids. After removal of 5 bases from V and 2 bases from J, the junction contained 8 bases not matched to a gene. Germline CDR1 SGHKS, CDR2 YYEKEE (reference sequence). CDR3 DNA: TGTGCCAGCAGGTCGACCGGGACAGGGACCTACAATGAGCAGTTCTTC. It encodes CASRSTGTGTYNEQFF.

This clone has a handful of counts. This chain connects TRBV7-2 to TRBJ2-5, with D perhaps TRBD2 (6 bases). V gave up 1 base and J gave up 5 bases, with 11 bases separating them. This CDR3 is 14 amino acids long. The germline gives CDR1 SGHTA, CDR2 FQGNSA. The CDR3 sequence is CASSLVGGVETQYF. The CDR3 DNA is TGTGCCAGCAGCTTAGTCGGGGGAGTTGAGACCCAGTACTTC.

The V and J genes are TRBV28 and TRBJ1-5, with D uncertain. Trimming cost V 6 bases and J 5 bases, with 5 bases left between them. CDR1 MDHEN and CDR2 SYDVKM come from the germline V gene. The CDR3 runs to 11 residues. CDR3 DNA sequence: TGTGCCAGCAGAGACGATCAGCCCCAGCATTTT. It translates to CASRDDQPQHF.

The rearrangement uses TRBV19 and TRBJ2-6; D is ambiguous. The V and J ends lost 4 bases and 1 base respectively, with 14 bases between them. This CDR3 comprises 17 residues. CDR1 and CDR2 from the germline V gene are LNHDA and SQIVND (reference sequence). CDR3 DNA sequence: TGTGCCAGTAGTACGGCTCCTCACCCGTCTGGGGCCAACGTCCTGACTTTC. Translation: CASSTAPHPSGANVLTF.

This clone was seen more than once but under ten times. The V call is TRBV7-9, the J call TRBJ2-3; D possibly corresponds to TRBD2 (7 bases). The ends were cut back, 4 bases at V and 5 bases at J, with 16 bases in the middle. The germline gives CDR1 SEHNR, CDR2 FQNEAQ (reference sequence). This CDR3 has 15 residues. Here the CDR3 DNA reads TGTGCCAGCAGCTCGGGGGGCCCAGCCAAAGATACGCAGTATTTT. Encoded protein: CASSSGGPAKDTQYF.

This rearrangement joins TRBV5-1 to TRBJ2-3, with D perhaps TRBD2 (6 bases). CDR3 length: 16 amino acids. Germline lookup yields CDR1 SGHRS and CDR2 YFSETQ. V was trimmed by 4 bases and J by 2 bases, leaving 17 bases between them. The CDR3 DNA is TGCGCCAGCAGCCCACCTTCGGGGGACTTCACAGATACGCAGTATTTT. Translating gives CASSPPSGDFTDTQYF.

V and J are TRBV4-2 and TRBJ1-4; the D is unclear. The V gene's germline CDR1 is LGHNA and CDR2 YNFKEQ. This CDR3 comprises 14 residues. The V end lost 0 bases, the J end lost 7 bases, and 9 bases lay between the germline ends. CDR3 sequence: CASSQDNSGEKLFF. For the CDR3, the DNA is TGTGCCAGCAGCCAAGATAACAGCGGTGAAAAACTGTTTTTT.